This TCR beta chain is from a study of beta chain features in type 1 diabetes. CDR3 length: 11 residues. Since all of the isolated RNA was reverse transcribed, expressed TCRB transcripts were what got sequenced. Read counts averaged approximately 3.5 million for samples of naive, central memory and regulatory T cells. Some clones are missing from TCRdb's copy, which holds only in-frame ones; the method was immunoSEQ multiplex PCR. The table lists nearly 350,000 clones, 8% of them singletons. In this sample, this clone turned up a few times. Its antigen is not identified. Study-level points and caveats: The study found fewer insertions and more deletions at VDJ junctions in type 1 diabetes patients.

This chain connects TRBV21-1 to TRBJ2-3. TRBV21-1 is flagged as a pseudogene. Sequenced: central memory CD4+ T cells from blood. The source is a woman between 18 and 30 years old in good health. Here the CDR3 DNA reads TGTGCCAGCAGCAACACAGATACGCAGTATTTT. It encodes CASSNTDTQYF.